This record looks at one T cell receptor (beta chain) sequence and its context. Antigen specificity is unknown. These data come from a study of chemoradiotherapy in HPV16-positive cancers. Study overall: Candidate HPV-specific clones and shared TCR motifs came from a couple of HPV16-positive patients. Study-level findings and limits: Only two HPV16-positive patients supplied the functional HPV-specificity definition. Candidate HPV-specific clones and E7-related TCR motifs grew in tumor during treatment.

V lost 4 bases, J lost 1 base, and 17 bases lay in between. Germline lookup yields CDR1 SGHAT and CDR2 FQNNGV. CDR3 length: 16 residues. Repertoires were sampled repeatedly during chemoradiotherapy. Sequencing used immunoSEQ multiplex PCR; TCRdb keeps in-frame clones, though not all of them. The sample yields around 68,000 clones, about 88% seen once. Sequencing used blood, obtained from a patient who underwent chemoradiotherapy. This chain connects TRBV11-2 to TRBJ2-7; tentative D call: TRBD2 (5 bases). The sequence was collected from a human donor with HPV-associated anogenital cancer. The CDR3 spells CASSSGGGLLSYEQYF. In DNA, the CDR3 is TGTGCCAGCAGCTCAGGCGGCGGGCTCCTTTCCTACGAGCAGTACTTC.